These 5 T cell receptor beta chains were all obtained from the same sample, sequenced in a study of radiotherapy plus CTLA-4 blockade in lung cancer. Using immunoSEQ multiplex PCR, the repertoire was profiled, and TCRdb retains in-frame clones only, with some absent. Among 90,000 or so clones listed, about 80% were seen once. Sequences were derived from peripheral blood, sampled from a patient treated with radiotherapy plus ipilimumab. The receptors derive from a human donor with non-small cell lung cancer who had stable disease on radiotherapy plus ipilimumab.

This sequence joins TRBV5-6 and TRBJ2-3, with unresolved D. Germline V gives CDR1 SGHDT, CDR2 YYEEEE. The CDR3 has 13 amino acids. Trimming left V 5 bases short and J 4 bases short, with 11 bases between. CDR3 loop: CASRSTLADTQYF. Written as DNA, the CDR3 is TGTGCCAGCAGATCCACATTGGCAGATACGCAGTATTTT.

This chain joins TRBV19 and TRBJ2-4; D possibly corresponds to TRBD2 (6 bases). The CDR3 sequence is 16 residues long. CDR1 and CDR2 from the germline V gene are LNHDA and SQIVND (reference sequence). V lost 6 bases, J lost 0 bases, and 15 bases lay in between. The CDR3: CASSTTRGGAKNIQYF. As DNA, the CDR3 is TGTGCCAGTAGCACCACCCGGGGAGGAGCCAAAAACATTCAGTACTTC.

The chain uses TRBV6-6 and TRBJ2-1; TRBD1 is a possible D gene (6 bases). Trimming removed 6 bases at V and 6 bases at J, with 15 bases between. The CDR3 sequence is 14 residues long. Germline CDR1 MNHNY, CDR2 SVGAGI (reference sequence). This CDR3 is CASSHRVERNEQFF. The CDR3 DNA sequence: TGTGCCAGCAGCCACAGGGTGGAGCGCAATGAGCAGTTCTTC.

The chain couples TRBV11-2 to TRBJ1-2, with 7 bases fitting TRBD1. The CDR3 contains 14 residues. Germline lookup yields CDR1 SGHAT and CDR2 FQNNGV. The V and J ends lost 3 bases and 6 bases, in that order; junction bases with no gene match: 7. The CDR3 reads CASSFRGASDGYTF. CDR3 nucleotide sequence: TGTGCCAGCAGCTTCAGGGGGGCATCGGATGGCTACACCTTC.

V gene TRBV7-9 combines with J gene TRBJ2-1; D gene unclear. Trimming left V 4 bases short and J 5 bases short, with 12 bases between. The CDR3 loop spans 14 amino acids. CDR1 and CDR2 (germline): SEHNR, FQNEAQ (reference sequence). In DNA form, the CDR3 reads TGTGCCAGCAGCTCCCCGAGGCGCGACAATGAGCAGTTCTTC. Protein: CASSSPRRDNEQFF.